One and the same sample provided the 23 T cell receptor beta chains below, sequenced in a study of T-cell memory formation after mild COVID-19. TCRdb used MiXCR to reprocess the 5' RACE reads, holding one entry per CDR3 protein. The repertoire holds about 390,000 distinct CDR3 sequences, with roughly 15% as singletons. The source material was PBMCs or a T cell subset sorted from them (not recorded which). All receptors come from a man aged 18 to 35 who had mild COVID-19 (a few samples of this study predate the infection). Cell type and time point are not known.

There are a few counts of this clonotype. This chain uses TRBV29-1 with TRBJ2-1; 11 bases agree with TRBD1. This CDR3 comprises 14 residues. Germline values: CDR1 SQVTM, CDR2 ANQGSEA. V shed 6 bases, J shed 8 bases, and the junction held 9 bases outside the gene matches. The CDR3 DNA is TGCAGCGTCGAGTCTGGACAGGGGGCTGATGAGCAGTTCTTC. Translation: CSVESGQGADEQFF.

This clonotype appeared many times. V gene TRBV5-1 combines with J gene TRBJ2-7, with 7 bases lining up with TRBD1. After removal of 8 bases from V and 3 bases from J, the junction contained 8 bases not matched to a gene. The CDR3 loop spans 13 amino acids. CDR1 is SGHRS and CDR2 is YFSETQ in the germline V gene. The CDR3 bases are TGCGCCAGTAGAGGGACAGTAGACTACGAGCAGTACTTC. Its translation: CASRGTVDYEQYF.

This clonotype occurred a few times. The chain has TRBV5-1 and TRBJ1-1, with D hard to call. The CDR3 has 17 amino acids. Germline V gene lookup returns CDR1 SGHRS and CDR2 YFSETQ. Trimming removed 1 base from V and 4 bases from J, with 20 bases in between. CDR3 bases: TGCGCCAGCAGCTTGACGAGCACGTTTTCGGGGTTCACTGAAGCTTTCTTT. Translated: CASSLTSTFSGFTEAFF.

This clonotype was seen ten or more times. The rearrangement uses TRBV7-2 and TRBJ1-3; D is unresolved. The CDR3 length is 15 residues. Germline V lookup: CDR1 SGHTA, CDR2 FQGNSA. V was pared by 5 bases and J by 0 bases, with 11 bases between. CDR3 residues: CASSPGPFSGNTIYF. The CDR3 DNA reads as TGTGCCAGCAGCCCCGGCCCCTTCTCTGGAAACACCATATATTTT.

The chain recombines TRBV15 with TRBJ1-2; possibly TRBD1 for D (5 bases). This CDR3 comprises 14 residues. V shed 2 bases and J shed 6 bases, with 13 bases lying between them. Per the germline V gene, CDR1 is LNHNV and CDR2 is YYDKDF (reference sequence). This CDR3 reads CATSRRFPRDGYTF. DNA for the CDR3: TGTGCCACCAGCAGACGCTTTCCCAGGGATGGCTACACCTTC.

The chain links TRBV11-2 to TRBJ2-2; 7 nucleotides match TRBD2. J gave up 2 bases and V 5 bases, and 14 bases lay outside the gene matches. The CDR3 length is 18 residues. Germline lookup yields CDR1 SGHAT and CDR2 FQNNGV. The CDR3 protein is CASSPGDPGEGNTGELFF. The CDR3 DNA sequence: TGTGCCAGCAGCCCCGGGGACCCTGGGGAGGGTAACACCGGGGAGCTGTTTTTT.

In its sample, this clonotype was seen a few times. The J gene is TRBJ1-5, the V gene TRBV4-1; the D is unclear. V lost 1 base and J lost 6, with 13 bases in between. The CDR3 is 15 residues long. Germline V gives CDR1 MGHRA, CDR2 YSYEKL. CDR3 in DNA: TGCGCCAGCAGCCAAGTCCACAGTTCAACTCAGCCCCAGCATTTT. Translating it yields CASSQVHSSTQPQHF.

This clonotype was counted between two and nine times. The gene calls are TRBV5-1 and TRBJ2-7, with 9 bases that match TRBD2. The CDR3 runs 14 residues. The V gene's germline CDR1 is SGHRS and CDR2 YFSETQ. The J segment lost 3 bases and the V segment lost 5 bases, leaving 6 bases of the junction unmatched. The chain's CDR3 is CASSESSGVYEQYF. CDR3 sequence (DNA): TGCGCCAGCAGTGAGTCTAGCGGGGTCTACGAGCAGTACTTC.

This clonotype was detected only once. V is TRBV4-1 and J is TRBJ1-1; TRBD1 agrees at 7 bases. J gave up 4 bases and V 0 bases, and 5 bases lay outside the gene matches. Germline assignment: CDR1 MGHRA and CDR2 YSYEKL. CDR3 length equals 15 residues. The CDR3 region is CASSQERQGFTEAFF. CDR3 DNA: TGCGCCAGCAGCCAAGAGCGACAGGGTTTCACTGAAGCTTTCTTT.

The chain is built from TRBV11-2 and TRBJ2-1; D is ambiguous. The CDR3 length is 14 residues. Germline CDR1 is SGHAT and CDR2 is FQNNGV. Trimming left V 0 bases short and J 5 bases short, with 8 bases between. The CDR3 coding sequence is TGTGCCAGCAGCTTAGAGAATCGAGACAATGAGCAGTTCTTC. Translated: CASSLENRDNEQFF.

This clonotype was observed a few times. Since no conserved phenylalanine or tryptophan closes the CDR3, a read error is the likely cause. No DNA is shown, since the ends of the CDR3 on it are uncertain; the CDR3 is the one TCRdb lists. This chain links TRBV7-9 with TRBJ1-1; the D call TRBD1 from the table was never checked on the DNA. CDR1 is SEHNR and CDR2 is FQNEAQ in the germline V gene (reference sequence). The CDR3 comprises 13 residues, both ends counted. CDR3 sequence reads: CASSPTGGSYHYD.

The chain employs TRBV12-3 or TRBV12-4 and TRBJ1-1; D remains ambiguous. The germline V and J ends were trimmed by 10 bases and 3 bases, with 24 bases remaining between them. This CDR3 is 16 amino acids long. The CDR3 loop is CATLSPTRSADTEAFF. In nucleotides, the CDR3 is TGTGCCACTTTAAGTCCGACCCGGTCCGCGGACACTGAAGCTTTCTTT.

The genes are TRBV27 and TRBJ2-7; 8 bases are a match to TRBD2. J gave up 2 bases and V 5 bases, and 2 bases lay outside the gene matches. This CDR3 is 13 amino acids long. Germline CDR1 and CDR2: MNHEY and SMNVEV (reference sequence). The CDR3 nucleotides read TGTGCCAGCAGTGCGCGGGGGGCCTACGAGCAGTACGTC. This translates into CASSARGAYEQYV.

The J gene is TRBJ2-1, the V gene TRBV3-1; 7 bases match TRBD2. CDR1 is LGHDT, CDR2 YNNKEL, per germline (reference sequence). V was clipped by 3 bases and J by 5 bases; unmatched bases: 4. There are 14 residues in the CDR3. The CDR3 sequence is CASSHLSGNNEQFF. In DNA, the CDR3 is TGTGCCAGCAGCCACCTAAGCGGGAACAATGAGCAGTTCTTC.

This clonotype was seen more than once but under ten times. V and J are TRBV27 and TRBJ2-1; 7 bases agree with TRBD2. This CDR3 is built from 17 residues. Germline lookup yields CDR1 MNHEY and CDR2 SMNVEV (reference sequence). J was trimmed by 9 bases and V by 2 bases; bases with no gene match: 16. DNA of the CDR3: TGTGCCAGCAGTTTAATCTCGGGACTAAATCGAAGGAGTGAGCAGTTCTTC. This translates into CASSLISGLNRRSEQFF.

J is TRBJ1-1 and V is TRBV7-2; perhaps TRBD1 as D (6 bases). Between the trimmed V and J ends, which lost 5 bases and 5 bases, there was a span of 18 bases. The CDR3 loop spans 15 amino acids. CDR1 SGHTA and CDR2 FQGNSA come from the germline V gene. CDR3 nucleotides: TGTGCCAGCAGCCTAGAGGGGCAGGGGATAACTGAAGCTTTCTTT. Its translation is CASSLEGQGITEAFF.

The sample holds a few counts of this clonotype. V usage is TRBV6-2 or TRBV6-3 and J usage is TRBJ1-5, with TRBD1 identical over 8 bases. Germline CDR1 and CDR2: MNHEY and SVGEGT. The ends lost 5 bases at V and 5 bases at J; junction bases unmatched: 2. CDR3 length: 13 amino acids. CDR3 DNA sequence: TGTGCCAGCAGTGGGACAGGCTATCAGCCCCAGCATTTT. It specifies CASSGTGYQPQHF.

The chain combines TRBV6-6 with TRBJ2-7; no firm D call. Germline-derived CDR1 and CDR2 are MNHNY and SVGAGI (reference sequence). V was trimmed by 1 base and J by 3 bases, leaving 10 bases between them. The CDR3 is 14 residues long. The CDR3, as DNA: TGTGCCAGCAGTTACTACTCACCAGGCTACGAGCAGTACTTC. As protein: CASSYYSPGYEQYF.

This clonotype occurred a few times. The rearrangement joins TRBV19 to TRBJ2-3; 9 nucleotides line up with TRBD2. V dropped 4 bases and J dropped 2; count of bases not matched to a gene: 4. The germline CDR1 and CDR2 sequences are LNHDA and SQIVND (reference sequence). The CDR3 contains 15 residues. CDR3 amino acids: CASSSTSGHTDTQYF. The CDR3 region has the DNA TGTGCCAGTAGTAGTACTAGCGGGCACACAGATACGCAGTATTTT.

The gene calls are TRBV3-1 and TRBJ2-2; maybe TRBD2 (5 bases). V was shortened by 0 bases and J by 3 bases, with 5 bases between the two germline ends. The germline CDR1 and CDR2 sequences are LGHDT and YNNKEL (reference sequence). CDR3 length: 14 residues. The CDR3 loop is CASSQERDTGELFF. Here the CDR3 DNA reads TGTGCCAGCAGCCAAGAGAGGGACACCGGGGAGCTGTTTTTT.

There are a few counts of this clonotype. The J gene is TRBJ1-3, the V gene TRBV4-2; D is unclear. CDR3 length: 15 amino acids. From germline, CDR1 is LGHNA and CDR2 YNFKEQ. V lost 0 bases and J 2 bases, leaving 8 bases between the germline ends. The CDR3 sequence is CASSQDAGPGNTIYF. The CDR3 bases are TGTGCCAGCAGCCAAGATGCGGGCCCTGGAAACACCATATATTTT.

This clonotype was found a few times. CDR3 residues: CASTRTGILNEQFF. The CDR3 bases are TGTGCCAGCACCCGGACAGGGATTCTCAATGAGCAGTTCTTC. The rearrangement uses TRBV7-2 and TRBJ2-1; 8 bases map to TRBD1. The CDR3 covers 14 residues. The V segment lost 7 bases and the J segment 6 bases; nucleotides outside the gene matches: 8. Germline-derived CDR1 and CDR2 are SGHTA and FQGNSA.

This clonotype was found many times. The chain uses TRBV7-9 and TRBJ1-1; D not resolved. Trimming stripped 4 bases from V and 1 base from J, with 7 bases between. The CDR3 is made up of 13 amino acids. CDR1 SEHNR and CDR2 FQNEAQ come from the germline V gene (reference sequence). DNA for the CDR3: TGTGCCAGCAGCTCACCTCCGAACACTGAAGCTTTCTTT. Amino acids: CASSSPPNTEAFF.